Listed here are 5 T cell receptor beta chains from one sample, sequenced in a study of beta chain features in type 1 diabetes. Expressed TCRB transcripts were sequenced, since all the RNA that had been isolated was reverse transcribed. TCRdb's copy holds only in-frame clones and misses some; the assay was immunoSEQ multiplex PCR. The profile covers approximately 40,000 clones, with about 50% appearing a single time and more than 0.2% taken by the ten largest. Sequencing used stem cell memory CD4+ T cells from blood. Source of these receptors: a woman in her 30s in good health.

The chain combines TRBV28 with TRBJ2-6; 7 positions agree with TRBD2. Trimming removed 3 bases from V and 1 base from J; junction bases left unmatched: 0. CDR1 and CDR2 (germline): MDHEN, SYDVKM. The CDR3 consists of 15 residues. The chain's CDR3 is CASSLGGSGANVLTF. DNA for the CDR3: TGTGCCAGCAGTTTGGGAGGGTCTGGGGCCAACGTCCTGACTTTC. Full variable domain (missing parts from reference TRBV28 and TRBJ2-6): DVKVTQSSRYLVKRTGEKVFLECVQDMDHENMFWYRQDPGLGLRLIYFSYDVKMKEKGDIPEGYSVSREKKERFSLILESASTNQTSMYLCASSLGGSGANVLTFGAGSRLTVL.

A word on this clone: Its ends do not fully match the called genes, so a read error is possible. The chain joins TRBV6-1 to TRBJ2-1; 8 bases agree with TRBD2. Germline V lookup: CDR1 MNHNS, CDR2 SASEGT. The length of the CDR3 is 13 residues. The CDR3 spells CASSGGDGREEIF. The CDR3 DNA sequence: TGTGCCAGCAGTGGTGGGGATGGGCGGGAGGAGATCTTC.

V is TRBV25-1 and J is TRBJ2-5, with D perhaps TRBD2 (7 bases). The CDR3 has 14 residues. Germline V gene data show CDR1 as MGHDK and CDR2 as SYGVNS. V lost 3 bases to trimming and J lost 9 bases, with 17 bases between them. The CDR3 sequence: CASSDMGGLGPQYF. In DNA, the CDR3 is TGTGCCAGCAGTGATATGGGGGGGCTCGGGCCCCAGTACTTC.

The chain employs TRBV7-9 and TRBJ2-7; possibly TRBD1 for D (6 bases). The CDR3 sequence is 13 residues long. Trimming took off 1 base at V and 4 bases at J, with 8 bases between the two ends. The germline V gene has CDR1 SEHNR and CDR2 FQNEAQ (reference sequence). CDR3 sequence: CASSLEGGYEQYF. The CDR3 DNA reads TGTGCCAGCAGCTTAGAAGGGGGATACGAGCAGTACTTC.

This clone was detected a few times. The rearrangement joins TRBV7-2 to TRBJ2-7, with D possibly being TRBD2 (5 bases). V gave up 5 bases and J gave up 1 base, with 15 bases separating them. The CDR3 sequence is 15 residues long. Germline CDR1 SGHTA, CDR2 FQGNSA. CDR3 DNA sequence: TGTGCCAGCAGCCCAAGCGGCCACCCGTCCTACGAGCAGTACTTC. It encodes CASSPSGHPSYEQYF.